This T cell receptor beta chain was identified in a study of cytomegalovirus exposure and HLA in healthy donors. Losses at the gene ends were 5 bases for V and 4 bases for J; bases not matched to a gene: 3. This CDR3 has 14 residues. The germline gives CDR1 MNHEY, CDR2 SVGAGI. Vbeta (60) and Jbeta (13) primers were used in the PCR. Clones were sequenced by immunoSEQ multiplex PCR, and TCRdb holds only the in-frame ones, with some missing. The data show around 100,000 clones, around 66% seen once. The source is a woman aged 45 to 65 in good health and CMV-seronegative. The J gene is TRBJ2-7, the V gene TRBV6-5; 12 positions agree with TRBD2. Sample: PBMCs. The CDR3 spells CASSHGTSGYEQYF. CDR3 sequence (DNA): TGTGCCAGCAGTCATGGGACTAGCGGGTACGAGCAGTACTTC.